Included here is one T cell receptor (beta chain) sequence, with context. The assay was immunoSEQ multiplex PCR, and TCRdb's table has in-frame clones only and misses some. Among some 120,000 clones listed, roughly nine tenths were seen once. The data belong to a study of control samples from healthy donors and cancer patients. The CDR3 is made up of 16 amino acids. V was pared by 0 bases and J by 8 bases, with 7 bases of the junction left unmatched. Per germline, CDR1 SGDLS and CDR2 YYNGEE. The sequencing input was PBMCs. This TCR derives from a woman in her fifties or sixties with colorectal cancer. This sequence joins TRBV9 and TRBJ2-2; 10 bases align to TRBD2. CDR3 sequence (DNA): TGTGCCAGCAGCGTAGTAACTAGCGGGATGGCGGGGGAGCTGTTTTTT. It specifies CASSVVTSGMAGELFF.